Given below is one TCR beta chain in context. The antigen is undetermined. Several immunoSEQ plates held equal portions of the genomic DNA taken from each subset. Using immunoSEQ multiplex PCR, the repertoire was profiled, and TCRdb retains in-frame clones only, with some absent. The table has about 2.2 million clones, approximately 92% seen once. The sample comes from a study of shared clonotypes between healthy human individuals. General observations from the study: Larger estimated richness was generally seen in naive subsets than in memory subsets. A limitation of the genetic and exposure-history diversity represented arose from few donors.

CDR3 size: 13 residues. V lost 2 bases and J lost 13, with 20 bases in between. The germline V gene has CDR1 SQVTM and CDR2 ANQGSEA. The naive CD8 population came from CD45RO-negative cells selected for CCR7, without terminally differentiated effector memory CD45RA+ cells. All donors were healthy HIV-negative adults lacking recent acute infections or vaccinations. The TCR was taken from a man in his late teens or twenties in good health. Some clones in this sample may be carry-over from other donors' samples. The rearrangement uses TRBV29-1 and TRBJ2-5; a weak D match, TRBD2 (5 bases). Sequencing used naive CD8+ T cells from PBMCs. The CDR3, as DNA: TGCAGCGTTGAATATCCTAGCTCCCCCGTTCTGTACTTC. Protein: CSVEYPSSPVLYF. The whole variable domain, remainder taken from reference TRBV29-1 and TRBJ2-5, is SAVISQKPSRDICQRGTSLTIQCQVDSQVTMMFWYRQQPGQSLTLIATANQGSEATYESGFVIDKFPISRPNLTFSTLTVSNMSPEDSSIYLCSVEYPSSPVLYFGPGTRLLVL.